These 9 T cell receptor beta chains originate from one sample sequenced in a study of beta chain features in type 1 diabetes. Study-level results: TCRB CDR3s were moderately but significantly shorter in Type 1 diabetes patients in all four CD4+ subsets.

Sequenced material consisted of expressed TCRB transcripts (all of the isolated RNA was reverse transcribed). The repertoire was sequenced with immunoSEQ multiplex PCR; TCRdb's copy has only in-frame clones and lacks some. This sample has roughly 730,000 clones, with over 10% found just once. No antigen is known for these receptors. Sequenced: naive CD4+ T cells from blood. The receptor set was obtained from a young man with type 1 diabetes.

The chain carries TRBV19 and TRBJ2-3; TRBD2 matches at 10 bases. Germline CDR1 and CDR2: LNHDA and SQIVND (reference sequence). The V gene end was trimmed by 4 bases and the J gene end by 4 bases; junction bases not matched to a gene: 2. The CDR3 runs to 14 residues. The CDR3 bases are TGTGCCAGTAGTAATAGCGGGGGGTCAGATACGCAGTATTTT. Translated, it gives CASSNSGGSDTQYF.

The chain links TRBV6-4 to TRBJ2-1, with D perhaps matching TRBD2 (5 bases). The CDR3 sequence is 15 residues long. V was shortened by 5 bases and J by 1 base, with 12 bases between the two germline ends. The germline V gene encodes CDR1 MRHNA and CDR2 SNTAGT. In DNA, the CDR3 is TGTGCCAGCAGTCAGAGCGGAGATTCCTACAATGAGCAGTTCTTC. Its protein product is CASSQSGDSYNEQFF.

The V and J genes are TRBV30 and TRBJ2-5, with 8 bases aligning to TRBD2. The CDR3 totals 14 residues. Germline V gene data show CDR1 as GTSNPN and CDR2 as SVGIG (reference sequence). Trimming took 7 bases from V and 2 from J; bases not matched to a gene: 9. Here the CDR3 DNA reads TGTGCCTCCCCGCTGACTAGCGATCAAGAGACCCAGTACTTC. It codes for CASPLTSDQETQYF.

V is TRBV10-3 and J is TRBJ1-2; no definite D call. V lost 3 bases, J lost 3 bases, and 8 bases lay in between. Germline-derived CDR1 and CDR2 are ENHRY and SYGVKD. The CDR3 consists of 13 residues. The CDR3 nucleotides read TGTGCCATCAGTGACGCCCGCCACTATGGCTACACCTTC. This gives the protein CAISDARHYGYTF.

The chain employs TRBV28 and TRBJ2-5; D gene unclear. This CDR3 region has 14 residues. The germline V gene encodes CDR1 MDHEN and CDR2 SYDVKM. Trimming took off 7 bases at V and 0 bases at J, with 12 bases between the two ends. CDR3 sequence reads: CASTSQLYQETQYF. In DNA form, the CDR3 reads TGTGCCAGCACCTCTCAGTTGTACCAAGAGACCCAGTACTTC.

This clone was counted between two and nine times. The chain couples TRBV15 to TRBJ2-5; D gene ambiguous. This CDR3 comprises 15 residues. Germline CDR1 is LNHNV and CDR2 is YYDKDF (reference sequence). Trimming removed 0 bases at V and 5 bases at J, with 13 bases between. CDR3 nucleotide sequence: TGTGCCACCAGCAGAGATAAAGCCGGTTGGGAGACCCAGTACTTC. Translated: CATSRDKAGWETQYF.

The gene calls are TRBV5-6 and TRBJ2-7; a possible D gene is TRBD1 (5 bases). The CDR3 is 13 residues long. V lost 4 bases and J lost 4, with 12 bases in between. Germline lookup yields CDR1 SGHDT and CDR2 YYEEEE. The CDR3 sequence: CASSARQSYEQYF. CDR3 DNA sequence: TGTGCCAGCAGCGCTCGACAGTCTTACGAGCAGTACTTC.

A few counts support this clone. The chain has TRBV5-1 and TRBJ1-5; D possibly corresponds to TRBD1 (5 bases). Germline V gene lookup returns CDR1 SGHRS and CDR2 YFSETQ. V was clipped by 0 bases and J by 3 bases, with 13 bases between them. The CDR3 length is 16 residues. The CDR3 sequence: CASSLGGGENNQPQHF. The CDR3 DNA sequence: TGCGCCAGCAGCTTGGGAGGAGGGGAGAACAATCAGCCCCAGCATTTT.

The rearrangement joins TRBV28 to TRBJ1-4; D might be TRBD1 (5 bases). The CDR3 extends over 15 amino acids. The V gene's germline CDR1 is MDHEN and CDR2 SYDVKM. The V end lost 5 bases, the J end lost 5 bases, and 15 bases lay between the germline ends. In DNA form, the CDR3 reads TGTGCCAGCAGTCCATCGGGGGGGTTGAATGAAAAACTGTTTTTT. Translating gives CASSPSGGLNEKLFF.